The 32 T cell receptor beta chains below all came from one sample that was sequenced in a study of monozygotic twins with inflammatory bowel disease. Reanalyzing the 5' RACE reads, TCRdb keeps one entry per CDR3 protein, without DNA. Seen in this sample are about 300,000 distinct CDR3 sequences; the ten most common clones hold over 5.5%. The sample comprised blood. Every receptor here comes from a human donor with ulcerative colitis or Crohn's disease, or a healthy co-twin of an affected twin (not recorded which).

The chain combines TRBV12-3 or TRBV12-4 with TRBJ2-4; there is no DNA to check the TCRdb D call of TRBD1. This CDR3 is 15 amino acids long. CDR3 in amino acids: CASRKDRAGENIQYF.

This chain links TRBV5-1 with TRBJ2-1. The CDR3 extends over 14 amino acids. The germline CDR1 and CDR2 sequences are SGHRS and YFSETQ. The CDR3 sequence is CASSLGWQLNEQFF.

The rearrangement joins TRBV12-3 or TRBV12-4 to TRBJ2-2; the TCRdb D gene call, TRBD2, has no DNA to confirm it. CDR3 length equals 17 residues. CDR3 in amino acids: CASSFGSGRAWFGELFF.

The V gene is TRBV6-1, the J gene TRBJ2-1. The germline V gene encodes CDR1 MNHNS and CDR2 SASEGT. The length of the CDR3 is 13 residues. The chain's CDR3 is CASSESWYNEQFF.

This chain joins TRBV10-3 and TRBJ1-6; checking the TCRdb D call of TRBD1 is not possible without DNA. This CDR3 is 17 amino acids long. Germline V gene lookup returns CDR1 ENHRY and CDR2 SYGVKD. This CDR3 is CAISGTAKSSYNSPLHF.

V usage is TRBV5-1 and J usage is TRBJ2-3; TCRdb names TRBD2, which stays unverified in the absence of DNA. The length of the CDR3 is 17 residues. The germline V gene encodes CDR1 SGHRS and CDR2 YFSETQ. CDR3: CASSFGTSGRRSDTQYF.

The chain uses TRBV11-2 and TRBJ2-3; lacking DNA, the TRBD2 call made by TCRdb goes unchecked. The CDR3 runs 15 residues. Per the germline V gene, CDR1 is SGHAT and CDR2 is FQNNGV. The chain's CDR3 is CASSILRGGPDTQYF.

The V gene is TRBV19, the J gene TRBJ2-5; as DNA is missing, the TRBD2 call by TCRdb cannot be tested. The CDR3 has 17 amino acids. The germline gives CDR1 LNHDA, CDR2 SQIVND (reference sequence). The CDR3 loop reads CASSHPYLAGGPETQYF.

V gene TRBV2 combines with J gene TRBJ2-2; TCRdb selects TRBD2, and the lack of DNA leaves this call unchecked. The germline CDR1 and CDR2 sequences are SNHLY and FYNNEI. The CDR3 contains 17 residues. The CDR3 spells CASSVTSGGASSGELFF.

This chain joins TRBV6-5 and TRBJ1-6. The CDR3 totals 16 residues. Germline assignment: CDR1 MNHEY and CDR2 SVGAGI. The CDR3 loop reads CASSLLRSSYNSPLHF.

V and J are TRBV15 and TRBJ2-1. The CDR3 has 15 residues. Looked up from germline, CDR1 is LNHNV and CDR2 is YYDKDF (reference sequence). CDR3 sequence reads: CATSPRTSSYNEQFF.

The chain recombines TRBV10-3 with TRBJ1-5; TCRdb names TRBD1, which stays unverified in the absence of DNA. The CDR3 totals 13 residues. In germline, CDR1 is ENHRY, CDR2 SYGVKD. The CDR3 here is CATGTDSLEPQHF.

The chain recombines TRBV18 with TRBJ2-5; absent DNA, TCRdb's TRBD2 call cannot be checked. The CDR3 spans 14 residues. Germline CDR1 KGHSH, CDR2 LQKENI. The CDR3 reads CASSPSGSMETQYF.

The rearrangement links TRBV20-1 to TRBJ1-5; TCRdb's D gene call, TRBD1, goes unchecked for lack of DNA. Germline CDR1 DFQATT, CDR2 SNEGSKA (reference sequence). The CDR3 loop spans 12 amino acids. The CDR3 reads CSARGLDQPQHF.

The CDR3 sequence: CASSTGQAYGYTF. The V gene is TRBV5-1, the J gene TRBJ1-2; the TCRdb call, TRBD1, lacks DNA for checking. This CDR3 comprises 13 residues. From germline, CDR1 is SGHRS and CDR2 YFSETQ.

This sequence joins TRBV12-3 or TRBV12-4 and TRBJ2-2; TCRdb reports TRBD2, a call that lacks DNA to check it against. This CDR3 has 16 residues. The CDR3 protein is CASKARGTSSTGELFF.

This chain links TRBV6-1 with TRBJ2-7; TCRdb indicates TRBD1, and absent DNA this call remains unverified. CDR3 length equals 14 residues. Germline CDR1 reads MNHNS; CDR2 reads SASEGT. The CDR3 spells CASRGQGQSYEQYF.

The CDR3 region is CASRAGTIGANVLTF. V usage is TRBV7-2 and J usage is TRBJ2-6; TCRdb's D call of TRBD1 is untestable without DNA. The CDR3 loop spans 15 amino acids. Per the germline V gene, CDR1 is SGHTA and CDR2 is FQGNSA.

J is TRBJ1-2 and V is TRBV5-6; the D call of TRBD1 rests on TCRdb alone, since no DNA is present to check it. The CDR3 has 12 amino acids. Germline V CDR1 and CDR2: SGHDT, YYEEEE. This CDR3 reads CASSLTGGGYTF.

The J gene is TRBJ1-2, the V gene TRBV7-2; TCRdb's D call, TRBD1, is unchecked because there is no DNA. This CDR3 is 14 amino acids long. Germline-derived CDR1 and CDR2 are SGHTA and FQGNSA. The CDR3 sequence: CASNRESTTDGYTF.

The rearrangement links TRBV28 to TRBJ2-6; TCRdb designates TRBD1, a call that cannot be tested without DNA. This CDR3 comprises 15 residues. Germline values: CDR1 MDHEN, CDR2 SYDVKM. The CDR3 sequence is CASSSQASGANVLTF.

The CDR3: CASSVDGSVPYEQYF. This chain connects TRBV9 to TRBJ2-7; TCRdb's D gene call, TRBD1, goes unchecked for lack of DNA. Per germline, CDR1 SGDLS and CDR2 YYNGEE. This CDR3 region has 15 residues. Combining the CDR3 with reference TRBV9 and TRBJ2-7 gives the whole variable domain DSGVTQTPKHLITATGQRVTLRCSPRSGDLSVYWYQQSLDQGLQFLIQYYNGEERAKGNILERFSAQQFPDLHSELNLSSLELGDSALYFCASSVDGSVPYEQYFGPGTRLTVT.

The V and J genes are TRBV27 and TRBJ1-1; TCRdb's D gene call, TRBD1, goes unchecked for lack of DNA. This CDR3 region has 15 residues. Germline CDR1 reads MNHEY; CDR2 reads SMNVEV (reference sequence). The CDR3: CASAPGPGGKTEAFF.

V is TRBV5-1 and J is TRBJ2-5; absent DNA, TCRdb's TRBD1 call cannot be checked. The CDR3 loop spans 14 amino acids. Per germline, CDR1 SGHRS and CDR2 YFSETQ. CDR3 region: CASSWGTGEETQYF.

The chain carries TRBV5-1 and TRBJ2-3; TCRdb's D call, TRBD2, is unchecked because there is no DNA. Germline V gives CDR1 SGHRS, CDR2 YFSETQ. This CDR3 is 14 amino acids long. This CDR3 reads CASSLTSGTDTQYF.

This rearrangement joins TRBV6-5 to TRBJ2-6. The length of the CDR3 is 15 residues. CDR1 is MNHEY, CDR2 SVGAGI, per germline. The CDR3 region is CASSSTRRGANVLTF.

The chain employs TRBV11-2 and TRBJ1-6. The CDR3 consists of 14 residues. Germline values: CDR1 SGHAT, CDR2 FQNNGV. CDR3 sequence reads: CASSFRQTNSPLHF.

The chain links TRBV5-1 to TRBJ2-5; TCRdb indicates TRBD2, and absent DNA this call remains unverified. The CDR3 length is 16 residues. Germline V gene lookup returns CDR1 SGHRS and CDR2 YFSETQ. CDR3 loop: CASSLRTSGPSETQYF.

The chain joins TRBV27 to TRBJ2-1; TCRdb lists TRBD2, though no DNA is available to test this call. The CDR3 totals 20 residues. CDR1 is MNHEY and CDR2 is SMNVEV in the germline V gene (reference sequence). CDR3 amino acids: CASRLNGASGRAEGYNEQFF.

The chain has TRBV5-1 and TRBJ1-1. Germline CDR1 and CDR2: SGHRS and YFSETQ. This CDR3 has 14 residues. CDR3 in amino acids: CASSLVAQASEAFF.

The chain is built from TRBV30 and TRBJ1-3; with no DNA, the TCRdb D assignment of TRBD1 cannot be verified. CDR1 and CDR2 from the germline V gene are GTSNPN and SVGIG (reference sequence). The CDR3 is made up of 17 amino acids. CDR3 loop: CAWSVRKTGRPGNTIYF.

The chain is built from TRBV10-1 and TRBJ2-1; TCRdb designates TRBD1, a call that cannot be tested without DNA. There are 14 residues in the CDR3. Germline assignment: CDR1 WNHNN and CDR2 SYGVQD (reference sequence). The CDR3 sequence: CASSVFLAPHEQFF.